This T cell receptor (beta chain) derives from a study of blood T cell repertoires in COVID-19 (dated by TCRdb to between 2020 and 2021). In the study overall: Collaborator samples came from the United States, Italy and Spain and covered acute and convalescent phases of COVID-19. The repertoires were made available in a free public database intended to serve as a resource for research on the immune response to SARS-CoV-2. HLA class I and class II types, where available, came from metadata supplied by the sample provider rather than from assay-based typing. Nearly every sample came with metadata listing a de-identified subject ID, COVID-19 status, age in years and sex. The prospective study material was composed of cDNA or gDNA derived from T cells, B-cell-depleted T cells, or PBMCs. The samples were drawn from two sources: the first 160 participants of the ongoing ImmuneRACE study, and fewer than 1,500 subjects contributed by 6 global collaborators. The dataset comprised deeply sampled blood TCRbeta repertoires from subjects exposed to, actively infected with, or recovered from COVID-19.

Each collaborating institution followed its own protocols to collect whole blood in K2EDTA tubes. For TCRbeta analysis, collaborators shipped samples as frozen whole blood, isolated PBMCs, or DNA extracted from either of those sample types. The immunoSEQ Assay, a bias-controlled multiplex PCR, was used to amplify TCRbeta CDR3 regions from genomic DNA. Under the source paper's analysis protocol: Within the assay, amplification of reference gene primers was used to estimate how many nucleated cells each sample contained. To quantify the absolute abundance of each unique TCRbeta CDR3 rearrangement, sequence reads were collapsed and filtered. For each sample, productive Simpson clonality was calculated as the square root of Simpson's diversity index over productive rearrangements. The table comes from immuneACCESS by way of TCRdb, which keeps in-frame sequences with V and J called. Part of the clones is missing from these tables; in studies checked, under half for an unresolved V gene and the rest for unknown reasons. The D gene and trimming were derived from the DNA, and the V and J assignments and clone size from that table. The sample table holds more than 90,000 clones, of which about nine tenths were seen once. The ten largest make up over 7% of the sample.

Relative to germline, V is 1 base shorter and J is 0 bases shorter, with 19 bases between their ends. The CDR3 has 19 amino acids, counting the end cysteine and phenylalanine. Just CDR3 DNA is preserved here, 57 bases in frame from base 1. The germline V gene gives CDR1 as SGHVS and CDR2 as FNYEAQ. Regarding this clone: The clone's antigen remains unknown. No base quality information exists; no much larger clone differs at one position.

Overall study results and their limits: The amount of clinical and demographic metadata varied by source and participant and was provided uncurated.

The specimen sequenced was peripheral blood. The chain couples TRBV7-6 to TRBJ2-4, and TRBD2 may be the D gene, going by 7 matching bases. The sequence was collected from a human donor in a cohort sampled during active COVID-19. Here is the DNA: TGTGCCAGCAGCTTAGAGGGGGGAGGGCCGACATTAGCCAAAAACATTCAGTACTTC. It specifies CASSLEGGGPTLAKNIQYF.